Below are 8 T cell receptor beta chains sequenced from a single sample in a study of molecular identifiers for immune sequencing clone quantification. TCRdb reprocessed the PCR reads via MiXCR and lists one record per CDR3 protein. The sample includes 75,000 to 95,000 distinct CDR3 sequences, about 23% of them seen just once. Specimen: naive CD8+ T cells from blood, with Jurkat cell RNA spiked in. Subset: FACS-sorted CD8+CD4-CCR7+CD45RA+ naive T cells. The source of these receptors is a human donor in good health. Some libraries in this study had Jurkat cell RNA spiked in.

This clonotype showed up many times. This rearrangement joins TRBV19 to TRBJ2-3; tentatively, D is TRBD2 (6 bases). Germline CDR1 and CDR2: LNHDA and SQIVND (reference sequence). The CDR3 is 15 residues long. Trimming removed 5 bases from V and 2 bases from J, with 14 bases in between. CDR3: CASSAGGEPTDTQYF. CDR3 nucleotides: TGTGCCAGTAGTGCGGGCGGGGAGCCCACAGATACGCAGTATTTT.

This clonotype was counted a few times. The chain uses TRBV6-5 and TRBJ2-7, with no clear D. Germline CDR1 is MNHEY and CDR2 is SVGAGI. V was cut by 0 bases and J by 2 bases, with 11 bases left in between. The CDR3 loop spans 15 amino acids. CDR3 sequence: CASSYSNPAPYEQYF. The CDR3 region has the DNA TGTGCCAGCAGTTACTCGAATCCAGCACCCTACGAGCAGTACTTC.

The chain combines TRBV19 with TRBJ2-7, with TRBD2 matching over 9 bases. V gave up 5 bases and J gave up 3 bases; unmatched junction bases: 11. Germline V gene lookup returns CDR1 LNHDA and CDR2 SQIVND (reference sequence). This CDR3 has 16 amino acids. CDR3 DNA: TGTGCCAGTAGTGACGTCGGAGGACTAGCGAACTACGAGCAGTACTTC. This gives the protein CASSDVGGLANYEQYF.

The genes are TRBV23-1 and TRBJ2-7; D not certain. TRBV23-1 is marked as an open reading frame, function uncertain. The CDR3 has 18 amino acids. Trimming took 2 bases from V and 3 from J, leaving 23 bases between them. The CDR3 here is CASSQPLNLGPTGYEQYF. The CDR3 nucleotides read TGCGCCAGCAGTCAACCACTGAACTTAGGGCCGACGGGCTACGAGCAGTACTTC.

CDR3 in DNA: TGTGCCCCCAAGCACCCCTGTTCTTTGAACACTGAAGCTTTCTTT. The encoded protein is CAPKHPCSLNTEAFF. The chain recombines TRBV9 with TRBJ1-1, with D hard to call. CDR1 and CDR2 from the germline V gene are SGDLS and YYNGEE. The germline V and J ends were trimmed by 10 bases and 0 bases, with 19 bases remaining between them. The CDR3 has 15 amino acids.

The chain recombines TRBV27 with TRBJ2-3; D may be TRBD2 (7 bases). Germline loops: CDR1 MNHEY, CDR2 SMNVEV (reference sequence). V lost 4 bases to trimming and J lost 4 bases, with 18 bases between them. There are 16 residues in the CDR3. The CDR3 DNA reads TGTGCCAGCAGTTCCCTACCGGGGGGCCTCCCAGATACGCAGTATTTT. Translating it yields CASSSLPGGLPDTQYF.

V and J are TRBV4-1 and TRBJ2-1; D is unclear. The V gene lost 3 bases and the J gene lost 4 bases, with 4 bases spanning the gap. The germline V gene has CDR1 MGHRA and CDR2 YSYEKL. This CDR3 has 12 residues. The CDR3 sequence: CASSHEYNEQFF. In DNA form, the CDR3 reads TGCGCCAGCAGCCACGAGTACAATGAGCAGTTCTTC.

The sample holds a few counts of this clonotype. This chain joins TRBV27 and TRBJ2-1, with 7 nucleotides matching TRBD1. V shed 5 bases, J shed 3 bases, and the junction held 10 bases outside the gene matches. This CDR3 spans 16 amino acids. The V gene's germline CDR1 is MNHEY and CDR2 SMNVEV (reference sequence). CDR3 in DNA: TGTGCCAGCAGTCCCACAGAGACAGGGTTCTACAATGAGCAGTTCTTC. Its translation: CASSPTETGFYNEQFF.